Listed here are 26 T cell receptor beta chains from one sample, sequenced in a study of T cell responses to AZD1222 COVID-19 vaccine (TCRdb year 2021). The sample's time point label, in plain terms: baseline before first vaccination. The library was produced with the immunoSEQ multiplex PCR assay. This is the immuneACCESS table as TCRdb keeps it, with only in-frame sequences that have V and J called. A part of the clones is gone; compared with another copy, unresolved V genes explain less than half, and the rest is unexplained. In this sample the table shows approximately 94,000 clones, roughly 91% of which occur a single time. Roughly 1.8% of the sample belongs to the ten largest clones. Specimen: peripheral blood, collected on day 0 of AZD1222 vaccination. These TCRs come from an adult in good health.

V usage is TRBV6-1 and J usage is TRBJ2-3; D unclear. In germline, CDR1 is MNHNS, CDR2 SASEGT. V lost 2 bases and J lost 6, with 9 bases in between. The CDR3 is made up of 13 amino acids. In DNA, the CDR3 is TGTGCCAGCAGTGAATCTCCTATCGATACGCAGTATTTT. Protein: CASSESPIDTQYF.

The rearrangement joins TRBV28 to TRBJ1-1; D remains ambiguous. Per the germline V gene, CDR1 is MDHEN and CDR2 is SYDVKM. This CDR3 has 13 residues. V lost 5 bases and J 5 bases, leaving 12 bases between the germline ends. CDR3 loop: CASSIPLGTEAFF. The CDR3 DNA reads TGTGCCAGCAGTATTCCCCTTGGTACTGAAGCTTTCTTT.

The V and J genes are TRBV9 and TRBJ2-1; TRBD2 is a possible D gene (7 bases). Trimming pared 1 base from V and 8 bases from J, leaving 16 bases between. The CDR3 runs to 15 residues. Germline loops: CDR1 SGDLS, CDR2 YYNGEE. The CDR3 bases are TGTGCCAGCAGCGTAAGTGGGAGGGGGTACTATGAGCAGTTCTTC. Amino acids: CASSVSGRGYYEQFF.

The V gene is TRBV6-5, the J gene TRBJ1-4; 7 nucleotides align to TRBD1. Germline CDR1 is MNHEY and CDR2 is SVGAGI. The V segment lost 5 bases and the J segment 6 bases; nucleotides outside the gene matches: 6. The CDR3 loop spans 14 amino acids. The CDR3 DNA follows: TGTGCCAGCAGTCGCCAGGGGGTTGATGAAAAACTGTTTTTT. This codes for CASSRQGVDEKLFF.

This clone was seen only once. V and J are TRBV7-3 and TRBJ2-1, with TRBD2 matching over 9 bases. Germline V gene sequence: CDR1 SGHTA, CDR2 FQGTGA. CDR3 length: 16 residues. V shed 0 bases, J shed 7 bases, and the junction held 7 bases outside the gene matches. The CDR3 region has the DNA TGTGCCAGCAGCTTAACGATTAGCGGGAGTCCAAATGAGCAGTTCTTC. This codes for CASSLTISGSPNEQFF. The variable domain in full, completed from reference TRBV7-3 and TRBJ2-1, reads GAGVSQTPSNKVTEKGKYVELRCDPISGHTALYWYRQSLGQGPEFLIYFQGTGAADDSGLPNDRFFAVRPEGSVSTLKIQRTERGDSAVYLCASSLTISGSPNEQFFGPGTRLTVL.

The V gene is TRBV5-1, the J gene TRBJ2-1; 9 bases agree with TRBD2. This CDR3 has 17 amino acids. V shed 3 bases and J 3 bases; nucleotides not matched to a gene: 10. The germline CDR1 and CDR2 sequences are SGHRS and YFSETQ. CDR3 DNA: TGCGCCAGCAGCTACCCCTTACTAGCGGGCAACTACAATGAGCAGTTCTTC. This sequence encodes CASSYPLLAGNYNEQFF.

CDR3 in DNA: TGTGCCAGCAGTTGGGGGCAGACAGGGGGCGGTGGCTACACCTTC. Translation: CASSWGQTGGGGYTF. The J gene is TRBJ1-2, the V gene TRBV28; 10 bases map to TRBD1. V lost 4 bases to trimming and J lost 7 bases; unmatched junction nucleotides: 9. This CDR3 region has 15 residues. Germline V CDR1 and CDR2: MDHEN, SYDVKM.

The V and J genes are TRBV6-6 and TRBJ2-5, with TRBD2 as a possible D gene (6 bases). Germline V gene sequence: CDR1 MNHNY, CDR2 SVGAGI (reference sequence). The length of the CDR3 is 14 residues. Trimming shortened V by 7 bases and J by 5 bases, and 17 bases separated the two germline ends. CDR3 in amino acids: CASNYGGGGETQYF. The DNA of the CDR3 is TGTGCCAGCAACTACGGTGGGGGAGGCGAGACCCAGTACTTC.

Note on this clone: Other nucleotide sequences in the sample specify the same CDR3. The CDR3 nucleotides read TGTGCCAGCAGTTTGCTCAATTCACCCCTCCACTTT. It yields the protein CASSLLNSPLHF. This chain connects TRBV27 to TRBJ1-6, with D unclear. Germline CDR1 MNHEY, CDR2 SMNVEV (reference sequence). Trimming shortened V by 3 bases and J by 7 bases, and 4 bases separated the two germline ends. This CDR3 has 12 amino acids.

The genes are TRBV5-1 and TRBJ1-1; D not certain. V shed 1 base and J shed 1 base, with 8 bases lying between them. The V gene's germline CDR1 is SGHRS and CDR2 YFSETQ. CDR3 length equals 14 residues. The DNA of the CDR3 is TGCGCCAGCAGCTTGCAAAGAGGGAACACTGAAGCTTTCTTT. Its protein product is CASSLQRGNTEAFF.

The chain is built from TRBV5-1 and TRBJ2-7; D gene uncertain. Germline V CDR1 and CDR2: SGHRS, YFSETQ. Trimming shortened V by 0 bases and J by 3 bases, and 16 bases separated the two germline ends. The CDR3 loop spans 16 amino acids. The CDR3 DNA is TGCGCCAGCAGCTTGGATCCGGACGTTACTATCTACGAGCAGTACTTC. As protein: CASSLDPDVTIYEQYF.

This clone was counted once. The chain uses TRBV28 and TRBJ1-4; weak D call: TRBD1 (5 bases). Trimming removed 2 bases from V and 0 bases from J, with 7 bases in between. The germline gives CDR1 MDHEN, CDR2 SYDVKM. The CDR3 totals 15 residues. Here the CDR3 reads CASSLGGTTNEKLFF. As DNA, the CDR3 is TGTGCCAGCAGTTTAGGGGGGACAACTAATGAAAAACTGTTTTTT.

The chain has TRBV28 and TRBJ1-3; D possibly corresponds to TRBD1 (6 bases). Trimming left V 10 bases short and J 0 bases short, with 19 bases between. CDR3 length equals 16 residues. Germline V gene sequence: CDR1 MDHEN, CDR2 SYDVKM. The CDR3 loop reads CATGGAGTLSGNTIYF. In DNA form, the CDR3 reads TGTGCCACCGGGGGGGCAGGAACTCTCTCTGGAAACACCATATATTTT.

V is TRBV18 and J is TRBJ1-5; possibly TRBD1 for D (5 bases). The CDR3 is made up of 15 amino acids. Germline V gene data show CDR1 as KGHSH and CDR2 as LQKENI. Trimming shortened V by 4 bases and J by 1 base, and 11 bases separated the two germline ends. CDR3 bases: TGTGCCAGCTCACAAGGTAGGGGAAGCAATCAGCCCCAGCATTTT. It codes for CASSQGRGSNQPQHF.

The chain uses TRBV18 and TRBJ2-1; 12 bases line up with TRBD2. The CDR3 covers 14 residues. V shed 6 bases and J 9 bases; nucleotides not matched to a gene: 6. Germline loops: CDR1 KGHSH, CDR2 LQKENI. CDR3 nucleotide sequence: TGTGCCAGCTCGCCTACTAGCGGGAGGACTGAGCAGTTCTTC. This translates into CASSPTSGRTEQFF.

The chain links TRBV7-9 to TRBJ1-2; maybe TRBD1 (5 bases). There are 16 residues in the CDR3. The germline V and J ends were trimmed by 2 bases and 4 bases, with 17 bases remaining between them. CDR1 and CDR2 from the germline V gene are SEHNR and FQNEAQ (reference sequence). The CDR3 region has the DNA TGTGCCAGCAGCTTATCCCTGGGGGTATCCTTCTATGGCTACACCTTC. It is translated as CASSLSLGVSFYGYTF.

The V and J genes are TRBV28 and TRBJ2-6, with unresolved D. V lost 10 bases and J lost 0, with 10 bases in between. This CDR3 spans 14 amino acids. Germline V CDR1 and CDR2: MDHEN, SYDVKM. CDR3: CAIRIDSGANVLTF. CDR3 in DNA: TGTGCCATCCGAATTGACTCTGGGGCCAACGTCCTGACTTTC.

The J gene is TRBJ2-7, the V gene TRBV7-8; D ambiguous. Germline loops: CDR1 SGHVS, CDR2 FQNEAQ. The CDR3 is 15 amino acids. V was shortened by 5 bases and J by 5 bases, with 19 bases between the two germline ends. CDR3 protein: CASSKNLLQGNEQYF. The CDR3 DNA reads TGTGCCAGCAGCAAGAACTTGTTACAAGGCAACGAGCAGTACTTC.

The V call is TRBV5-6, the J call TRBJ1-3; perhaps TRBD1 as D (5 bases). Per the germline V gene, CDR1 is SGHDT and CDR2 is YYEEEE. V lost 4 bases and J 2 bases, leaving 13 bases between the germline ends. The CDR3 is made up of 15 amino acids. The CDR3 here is CASSPLGGAGNTIYF. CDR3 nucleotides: TGTGCCAGCAGCCCCCTTGGGGGGGCTGGAAACACCATATATTTT.

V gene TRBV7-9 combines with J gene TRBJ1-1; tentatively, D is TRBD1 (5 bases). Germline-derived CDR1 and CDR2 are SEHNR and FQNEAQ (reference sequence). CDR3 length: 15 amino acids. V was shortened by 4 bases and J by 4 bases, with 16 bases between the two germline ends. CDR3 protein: CASSWGGAEGTEAFF. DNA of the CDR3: TGTGCCAGCAGCTGGGGCGGGGCTGAGGGCACTGAAGCTTTCTTT.

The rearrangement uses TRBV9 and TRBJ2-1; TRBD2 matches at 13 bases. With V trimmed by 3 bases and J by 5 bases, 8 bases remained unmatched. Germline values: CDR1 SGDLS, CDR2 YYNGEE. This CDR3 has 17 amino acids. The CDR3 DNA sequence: TGTGCCAGCAGCGGGAGCGGACTAGCGGGGGACCACAATGAGCAGTTCTTC. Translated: CASSGSGLAGDHNEQFF.

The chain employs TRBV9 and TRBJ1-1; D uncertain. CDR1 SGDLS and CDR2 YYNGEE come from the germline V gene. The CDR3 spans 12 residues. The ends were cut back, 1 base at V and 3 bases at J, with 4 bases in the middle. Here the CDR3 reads CASSVSYTEAFF. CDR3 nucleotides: TGTGCCAGCAGCGTATCATACACTGAAGCTTTCTTT.

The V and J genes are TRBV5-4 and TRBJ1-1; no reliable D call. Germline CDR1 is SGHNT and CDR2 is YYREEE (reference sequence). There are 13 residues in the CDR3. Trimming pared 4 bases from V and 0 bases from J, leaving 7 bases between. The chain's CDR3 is CASSPVMNTEAFF. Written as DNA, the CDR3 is TGTGCCAGCAGCCCCGTAATGAACACTGAAGCTTTCTTT.

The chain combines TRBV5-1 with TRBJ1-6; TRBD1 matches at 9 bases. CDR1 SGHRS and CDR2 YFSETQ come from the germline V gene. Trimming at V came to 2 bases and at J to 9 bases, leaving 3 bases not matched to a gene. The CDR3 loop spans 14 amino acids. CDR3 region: CASSFETGGSPLHF. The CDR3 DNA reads TGCGCCAGCAGCTTCGAGACAGGGGGTTCACCCCTCCACTTT.

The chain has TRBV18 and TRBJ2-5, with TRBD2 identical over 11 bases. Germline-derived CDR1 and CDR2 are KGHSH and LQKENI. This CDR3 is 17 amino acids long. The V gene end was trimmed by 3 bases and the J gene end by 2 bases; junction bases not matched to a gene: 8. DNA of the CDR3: TGTGCCAGCTCACCCTCCGGGACTAGCGGCCTACAAGAGACCCAGTACTTC. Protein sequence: CASSPSGTSGLQETQYF.

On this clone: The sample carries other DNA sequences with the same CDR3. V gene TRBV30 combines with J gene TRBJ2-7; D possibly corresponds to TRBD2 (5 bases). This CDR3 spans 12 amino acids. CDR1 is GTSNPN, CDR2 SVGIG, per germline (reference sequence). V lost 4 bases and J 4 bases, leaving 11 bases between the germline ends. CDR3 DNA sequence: TGTGCCTGGACCGGAGGCGGATACGAGCAGTACTTC. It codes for CAWTGGGYEQYF. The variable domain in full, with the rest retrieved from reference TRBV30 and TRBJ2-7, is SQTIHQWPATLVQPVGSPLSLECTVEGTSNPNLYWYRQAAGRGLQLLFYSVGIGQISSEVPQNLSASRPQDRQFILSSKKLLLSDSGFYLCAWTGGGYEQYFGPGTRLTVT.